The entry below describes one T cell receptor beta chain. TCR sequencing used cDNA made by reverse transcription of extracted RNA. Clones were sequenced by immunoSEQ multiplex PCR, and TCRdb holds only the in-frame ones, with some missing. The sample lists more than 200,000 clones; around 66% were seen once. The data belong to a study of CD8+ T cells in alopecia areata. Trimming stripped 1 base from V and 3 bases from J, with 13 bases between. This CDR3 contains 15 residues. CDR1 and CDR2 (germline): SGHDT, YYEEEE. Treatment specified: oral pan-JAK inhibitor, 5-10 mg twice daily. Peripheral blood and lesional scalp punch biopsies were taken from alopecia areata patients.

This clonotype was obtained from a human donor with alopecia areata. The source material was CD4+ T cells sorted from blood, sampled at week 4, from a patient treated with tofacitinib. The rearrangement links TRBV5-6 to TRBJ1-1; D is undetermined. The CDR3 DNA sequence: TGTGCCAGCAGCTTGAGGAAAATGAGGGACACTGAAGCTTTCTTT. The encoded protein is CASSLRKMRDTEAFF. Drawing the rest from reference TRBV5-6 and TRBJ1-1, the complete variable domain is DAGVTQSPTHLIKTRGQQVTLRCSPKSGHDTVSWYQQALGQGPQFIFQYYEEEERQRGNFPDRFSGHQFPNYSSELNVNALLLGDSALYLCASSLRKMRDTEAFFGQGTRLTVV.